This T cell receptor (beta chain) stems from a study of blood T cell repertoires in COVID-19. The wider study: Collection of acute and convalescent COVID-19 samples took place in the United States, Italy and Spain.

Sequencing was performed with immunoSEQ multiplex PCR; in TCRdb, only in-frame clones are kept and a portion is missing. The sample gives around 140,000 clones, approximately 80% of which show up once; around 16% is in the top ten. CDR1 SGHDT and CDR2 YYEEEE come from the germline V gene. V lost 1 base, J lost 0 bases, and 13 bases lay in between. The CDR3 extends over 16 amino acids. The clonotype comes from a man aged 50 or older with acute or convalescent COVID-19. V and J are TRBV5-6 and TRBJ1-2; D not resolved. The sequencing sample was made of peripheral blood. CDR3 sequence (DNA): TGTGCCAGCAGCTTGAGTCCGATCCTAGCTAACTATGGCTACACCTTC. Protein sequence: CASSLSPILANYGYTF.